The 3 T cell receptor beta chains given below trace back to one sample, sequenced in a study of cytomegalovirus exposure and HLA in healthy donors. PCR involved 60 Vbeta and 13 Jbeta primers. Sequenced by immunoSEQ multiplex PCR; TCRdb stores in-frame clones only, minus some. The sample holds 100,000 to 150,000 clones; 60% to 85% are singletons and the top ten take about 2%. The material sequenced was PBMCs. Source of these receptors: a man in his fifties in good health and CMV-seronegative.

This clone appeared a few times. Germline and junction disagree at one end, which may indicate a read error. CDR3 coding DNA: TGCGCCAGCAGATTGGGCAGGGGAAGACAAGAGACCCAGTACTTC. Protein product: CASRLGRGRQETQYF. The J gene is TRBJ2-5, the V gene TRBV5-1, with TRBD1 as a possible D gene (6 bases). From germline, CDR1 is SGHRS and CDR2 YFSETQ. The CDR3 extends over 15 amino acids.

CDR3: CASSLLQAYEQYF. CDR3 coding DNA: TGTGCCAGCAGCTTGCTACAGGCCTACGAGCAGTACTTC. V gene TRBV5-8 combines with J gene TRBJ2-7, with D perhaps matching TRBD1 (5 bases). CDR3 length: 13 residues. Trimming took 1 base from V and 2 from J, leaving 7 bases between them. From germline, CDR1 is SGHTS and CDR2 YDEGEE.

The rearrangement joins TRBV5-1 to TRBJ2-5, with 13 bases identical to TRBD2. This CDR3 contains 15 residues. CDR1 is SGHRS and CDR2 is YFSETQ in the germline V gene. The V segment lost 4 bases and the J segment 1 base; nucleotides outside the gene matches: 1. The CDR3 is CASSRTSGGQETQYF. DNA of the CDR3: TGCGCCAGCAGCAGGACTAGCGGGGGCCAAGAGACCCAGTACTTC. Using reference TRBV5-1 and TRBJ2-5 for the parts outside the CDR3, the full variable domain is KAGVTQTPRYLIKTRGQQVTLSCSPISGHRSVSWYQQTPGQGLQFLFEYFSETQRNKGNFPGRFSGRQFSNSRSEMNVSTLELGDSALYLCASSRTSGGQETQYFGPGTRLLVL.